A selection of T cell receptor beta chains follows, all from one sample in a study of cytomegalovirus exposure and HLA in healthy donors. The table came from immunoSEQ multiplex PCR; TCRdb's copy has only in-frame clones and leaves some out. The data contain roughly 170,000 clones, approximately 80% of them singletons. Sequencing used PBMCs. All receptors derive from a man younger than 35 in good health and CMV-seronegative. Both conserved end residues are part of each CDR3. The D gene is left open where the match is weak. Clone size is not always given. Where it is, it says once, few, many or a class for expanded clones.

d_call: .
clone_size: .
v_call: TRBV7-9
cdr3_aa: CATRGAPIEQFF

d_call: TRBD2
clone_size: .
v_call: TRBV7-3
cdr3_aa: CASSLTAVSGGFGGEQFF

d_call: .
clone_size: .
v_call: TRBV9
cdr3_aa: CASSVAGFEYNEQFF

d_call: TRBD1
clone_size: .
v_call: TRBV5-1
cdr3_aa: CASSLEGGPQHF

d_call: TRBD2
clone_size: .
v_call: TRBV5-1
cdr3_aa: CASSSLGEGWSFF

d_call: TRBD1
clone_size: .
v_call: TRBV7-8
cdr3_aa: CASSLPSWGQGASTREQYF

d_call: .
clone_size: .
v_call: TRBV6-1
cdr3_aa: CASSEEDNNYEQYF

d_call: TRBD1
clone_size: .
v_call: TRBV2
cdr3_aa: CASSEDRGSDTQYF

d_call: TRBD2
clone_size: .
v_call: TRBV27
cdr3_aa: CASSRVLAESYNEQFF

d_call: .
clone_size: once
v_call: TRBV27
cdr3_aa: CASSPTPGQNYYEQYF

d_call: .
clone_size: once
v_call: TRBV11-3
cdr3_aa: CASSFRRTYEQYF

d_call: TRBD1
clone_size: .
v_call: TRBV7-2
cdr3_aa: CASSFPPRQGNSNYGYTF

d_call: .
clone_size: .
v_call: TRBV18
cdr3_aa: CASSLGGDTEAFF

d_call: TRBD2
clone_size: few
v_call: TRBV11-3
cdr3_aa: CASSLAASGATDTQYF

d_call: TRBD2
clone_size: .
v_call: TRBV6-5
cdr3_aa: CASRTSGFHEQYF

d_call: .
clone_size: .
v_call: TRBV1
cdr3_aa: CTSSQRRSGGVTDTQYF

d_call: .
clone_size: .
v_call: TRBV20-1
cdr3_aa: CSARGPTEAFF

d_call: .
clone_size: .
v_call: TRBV2
cdr3_aa: CASSEKGYLRSGQYF

d_call: .
clone_size: .
v_call: TRBV28
cdr3_aa: CASSWVGGTDGYTF

d_call: .
clone_size: .
v_call: TRBV29-1
cdr3_aa: CSVEGAQGDYNEQFF

d_call: TRBD2
clone_size: few
v_call: TRBV19
cdr3_aa: CASSISGRNTGELFF

d_call: .
clone_size: .
v_call: TRBV5-1
cdr3_aa: CASSLAYNEQFF

d_call: TRBD2
clone_size: few
v_call: TRBV5-6
cdr3_aa: CASSPGLAGVVYEQYF

d_call: TRBD2
clone_size: .
v_call: TRBV5-1
cdr3_aa: CASSSGLAGVTGELFF

d_call: .
clone_size: .
v_call: TRBV12-5
cdr3_aa: CASGRGTEFGQSYTF

d_call: .
clone_size: .
v_call: TRBV27
cdr3_aa: CASSLSDRGAGGQPQHF

d_call: TRBD1
clone_size: .
v_call: TRBV27
cdr3_aa: CASSLRGQGTDTQYF

d_call: TRBD1
clone_size: .
v_call: TRBV6-1
cdr3_aa: CASSQGAGPFWPQHF

d_call: .
clone_size: .
v_call: TRBV2
cdr3_aa: CASSTQGSGANVLTF

d_call: .
clone_size: few
v_call: TRBV6-1
cdr3_aa: CASSESAPVREKLFF

d_call: .
clone_size: .
v_call: TRBV7-9
cdr3_aa: CASSLPRAYEQYF

d_call: TRBD1
clone_size: .
v_call: TRBV4-3
cdr3_aa: CASSPDRGGRSYEQYF

d_call: .
clone_size: once
v_call: TRBV7-2
cdr3_aa: CASSNRNTGELFF

d_call: .
clone_size: few
v_call: TRBV9
cdr3_aa: CASSVGGSWGLAEAFF

d_call: .
clone_size: .
v_call: TRBV5-1
cdr3_aa: CASSGVRGNGQPQHF

d_call: .
clone_size: .
v_call: TRBV28
cdr3_aa: CAGQDRRSYEQYF

d_call: .
clone_size: .
v_call: TRBV4-1
cdr3_aa: CASSPQGQLSYQPQHF

d_call: .
clone_size: .
v_call: TRBV29-1
cdr3_aa: CSATGGPNEQFF

d_call: .
clone_size: .
v_call: TRBV27
cdr3_aa: CASSLFGSAWNSPLHF

d_call: TRBD1
clone_size: .
v_call: TRBV15
cdr3_aa: CATSRDWGQTYEQYF

d_call: TRBD1
clone_size: .
v_call: TRBV9
cdr3_aa: CASSSSRGQGYNEQFF

d_call: .
clone_size: .
v_call: TRBV19
cdr3_aa: CASSIWSGHSYEQYF

d_call: .
clone_size: .
v_call: TRBV27
cdr3_aa: CASSSPYQETQYF

d_call: .
clone_size: .
v_call: TRBV9
cdr3_aa: CASSVVDGTEAFF

d_call: TRBD1
clone_size: .
v_call: TRBV5-1
cdr3_aa: CASSLGTGLLYEQYF